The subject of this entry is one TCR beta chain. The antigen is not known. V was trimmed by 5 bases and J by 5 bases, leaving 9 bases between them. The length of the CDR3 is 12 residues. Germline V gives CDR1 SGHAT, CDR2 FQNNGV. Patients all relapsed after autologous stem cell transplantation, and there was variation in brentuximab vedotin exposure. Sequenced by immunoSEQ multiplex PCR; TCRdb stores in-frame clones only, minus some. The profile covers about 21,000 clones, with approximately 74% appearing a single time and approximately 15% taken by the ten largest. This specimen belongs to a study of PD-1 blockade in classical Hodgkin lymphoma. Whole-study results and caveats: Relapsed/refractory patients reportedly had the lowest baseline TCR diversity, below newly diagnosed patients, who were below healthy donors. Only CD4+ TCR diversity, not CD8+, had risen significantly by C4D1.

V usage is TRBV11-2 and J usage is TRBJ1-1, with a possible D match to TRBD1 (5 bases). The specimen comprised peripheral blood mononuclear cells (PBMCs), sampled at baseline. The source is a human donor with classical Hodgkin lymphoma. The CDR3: CASSPGNTEAFF. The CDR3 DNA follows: TGTGCCAGCAGCCCAGGGAATACTGAAGCTTTCTTT.